These T cell receptor beta chains were read from a single sample in a study of blood T cells in healthy people across ages. Using its own MiXCR run on the 5' RACE reads, TCRdb lists one record per CDR3 protein. The data show 980,000 or so distinct CDR3 sequences, with under 50% seen just once and roughly an eighth held by the top ten. The sequenced sample consisted of blood. The receptors originated from a young man in good health. Each CDR3 is given with its conserved first and last residue. A D gene is named only where the DNA matches it firmly. Rows may omit the clone size; those that give it use once, few, many or a size class.

j_call clone_size v_call d_call cdr3_nt cdr3_aa
TRBJ1-1 NA TRBV7-2 NA TGTGCCAGCAGCTTAGCGACGTCGCGCCGTATGAACACTGAAGCTTTCTTT CASSLATSRRMNTEAFF
TRBJ2-1 NA TRBV5-6 NA TGTGCCAGCAGCTTTAGGGGTTACTCCTACAATGAGCAGTTCTTC CASSFRGYSYNEQFF
TRBJ2-1 NA TRBV10-3 NA TGTGCCATCAGTGACACGGAAAGCTCCTACAATGAGCAGTTCTTC CAISDTESSYNEQFF
TRBJ2-1 NA TRBV5-1 TRBD2 TGCGCCAGCAGTCCTGAGAGCGGGAGCTCCTACAATGAGCAGTTCTTC CASSPESGSSYNEQFF
TRBJ2-7 few TRBV29-1 TRBD1 TGCAGCGTTGTGGGCAGGGGGCGCCGAGAGCAGTACTTC CSVVGRGRREQYF
TRBJ2-3 NA TRBV2 TRBD2 TGTGCCTGCGCATGGCTAGCGGGAGAAGATACGCAGTATTTT CACAWLAGEDTQYF
TRBJ1-1 many TRBV7-9 TRBD1 TGTGCCAGCAGCTACAGGGGATCCGACACTGAAGCTTTCTTT CASSYRGSDTEAFF
TRBJ2-7 few TRBV9 NA TGTGCCAGCAGCGTAGGGACAGACCCCTCCTACGAGCAGTACTTC CASSVGTDPSYEQYF
TRBJ2-7 NA TRBV11-2 NA TGTGCCAGCAGCTTAGCCTGGGCTCCGGACTTCGCCTACGAGCAGTACTTC CASSLAWAPDFAYEQYF
TRBJ2-3 NA TRBV4-3 NA TGCGCCAGCAGCCCTATAGGACTTAGCACAGATACGCAGTATTTT CASSPIGLSTDTQYF
TRBJ2-5 many TRBV29-1 NA TGCAGCGTTGACCGGGGAGACGAGACCCAGTACTTC CSVDRGDETQYF
TRBJ1-2 NA TRBV2 NA TGTGCCAGCAGTAAGAACTTGCAAACCGGGGGCTACACCTTC CASSKNLQTGGYTF
TRBJ2-3 NA TRBV7-2 NA TGTGCCAGCAGCTTCAACCAAGGGTTCGCAGATACGCAGTATTTT CASSFNQGFADTQYF
TRBJ1-4 many TRBV20-1 NA TGCAGTGCTAGAGATCCGCAGGCAACTAATGAAAAACTGTTTTTT CSARDPQATNEKLFF
TRBJ1-1 NA TRBV28 NA TGTGCCAGCAGACCAGGGACGCCCCAAAGCACTGAAGCTTTCTTT CASRPGTPQSTEAFF
TRBJ2-5 few TRBV4-2 TRBD2 TGTGCCAGCAGCCAAGTACTAGCGGGGGGTGATATAGGCCAGTACTTC CASSQVLAGGDIGQYF
TRBJ2-3 NA TRBV5-1 NA TGCGCCAGCAGCTTGGAGGGACGGCCCTTCGATACGCAGTATTTT CASSLEGRPFDTQYF